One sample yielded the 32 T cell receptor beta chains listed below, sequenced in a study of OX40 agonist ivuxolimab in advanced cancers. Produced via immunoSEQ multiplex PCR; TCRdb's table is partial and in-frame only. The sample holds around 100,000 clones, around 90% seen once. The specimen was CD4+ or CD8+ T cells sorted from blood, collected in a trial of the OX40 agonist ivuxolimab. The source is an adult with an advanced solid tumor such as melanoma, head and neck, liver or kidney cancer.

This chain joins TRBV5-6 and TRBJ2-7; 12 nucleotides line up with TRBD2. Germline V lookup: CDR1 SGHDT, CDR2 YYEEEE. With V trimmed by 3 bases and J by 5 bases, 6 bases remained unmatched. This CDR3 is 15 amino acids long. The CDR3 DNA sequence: TGTGCCAGCAGCTCCCGACTAGCGGGAGTCCACGAGCAGTACTTC. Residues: CASSSRLAGVHEQYF. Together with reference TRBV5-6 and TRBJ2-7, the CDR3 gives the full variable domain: DAGVTQSPTHLIKTRGQQVTLRCSPKSGHDTVSWYQQALGQGPQFIFQYYEEEERQRGNFPDRFSGHQFPNYSSELNVNALLLGDSALYLCASSSRLAGVHEQYFGPGTRLTVT.

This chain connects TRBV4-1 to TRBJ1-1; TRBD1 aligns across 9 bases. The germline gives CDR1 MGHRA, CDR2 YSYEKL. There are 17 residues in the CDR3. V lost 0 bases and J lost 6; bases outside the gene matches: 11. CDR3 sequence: CASSQEGTGLLSAEAFF. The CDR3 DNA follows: TGCGCCAGCAGCCAAGAGGGGACAGGGCTATTGAGCGCTGAAGCTTTCTTT.

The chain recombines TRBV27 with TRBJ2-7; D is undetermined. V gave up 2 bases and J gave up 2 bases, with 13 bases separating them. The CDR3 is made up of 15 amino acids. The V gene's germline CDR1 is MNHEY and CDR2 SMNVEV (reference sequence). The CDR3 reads CASSLKAQPAYEQYF. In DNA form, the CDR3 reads TGTGCCAGCAGTTTAAAGGCCCAGCCAGCCTACGAGCAGTACTTC.

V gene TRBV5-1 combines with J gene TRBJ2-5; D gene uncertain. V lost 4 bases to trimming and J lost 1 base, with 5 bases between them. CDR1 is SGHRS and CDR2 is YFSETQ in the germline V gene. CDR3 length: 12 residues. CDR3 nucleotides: TGCGCCAGCAGCGTCCCCCAAGAGACCCAGTACTTC. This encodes CASSVPQETQYF.

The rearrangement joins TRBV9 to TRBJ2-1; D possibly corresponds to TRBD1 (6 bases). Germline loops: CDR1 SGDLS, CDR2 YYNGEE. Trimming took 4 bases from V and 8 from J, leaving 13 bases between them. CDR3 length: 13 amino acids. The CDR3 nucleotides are TGTGCCAGCAGCCCGACAGGAGCAGATGAGCAGTTCTTC. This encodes CASSPTGADEQFF. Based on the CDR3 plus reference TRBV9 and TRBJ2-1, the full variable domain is DSGVTQTPKHLITATGQRVTLRCSPRSGDLSVYWYQQSLDQGLQFLIQYYNGEERAKGNILERFSAQQFPDLHSELNLSSLELGDSALYFCASSPTGADEQFFGPGTRLTVL.

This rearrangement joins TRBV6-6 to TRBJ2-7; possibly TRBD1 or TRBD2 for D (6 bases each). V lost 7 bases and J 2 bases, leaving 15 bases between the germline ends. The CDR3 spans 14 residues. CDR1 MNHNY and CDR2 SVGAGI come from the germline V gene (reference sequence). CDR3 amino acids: CASTLLGGTYEQYF. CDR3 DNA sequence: TGTGCCAGCACCTTACTAGGGGGGACCTACGAGCAGTACTTC.

CDR3 amino acids: CASSQVLGELFF. The CDR3 bases are TGCGCCAGCAGCCAAGTTCTCGGGGAGCTGTTTTTT. V and J are TRBV4-1 and TRBJ2-2; D unresolved. The V gene lost 1 base and the J gene lost 7 bases, with 4 bases spanning the gap. From germline, CDR1 is MGHRA and CDR2 YSYEKL. The CDR3 consists of 12 residues.

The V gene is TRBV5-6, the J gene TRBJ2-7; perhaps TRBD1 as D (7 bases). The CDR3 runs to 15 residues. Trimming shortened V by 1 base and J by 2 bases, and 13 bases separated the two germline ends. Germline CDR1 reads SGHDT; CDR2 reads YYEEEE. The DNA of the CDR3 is TGTGCCAGCAGCTTGATGGGCAGGGGGGCCTACGAGCAGTACTTC. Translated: CASSLMGRGAYEQYF.

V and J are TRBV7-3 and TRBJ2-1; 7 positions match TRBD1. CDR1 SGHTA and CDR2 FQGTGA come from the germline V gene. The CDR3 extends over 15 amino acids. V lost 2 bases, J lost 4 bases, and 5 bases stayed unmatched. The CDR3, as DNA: TGTGCCAGCAGCTTATCCGGGGACAGATACAATGAGCAGTTCTTC. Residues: CASSLSGDRYNEQFF.

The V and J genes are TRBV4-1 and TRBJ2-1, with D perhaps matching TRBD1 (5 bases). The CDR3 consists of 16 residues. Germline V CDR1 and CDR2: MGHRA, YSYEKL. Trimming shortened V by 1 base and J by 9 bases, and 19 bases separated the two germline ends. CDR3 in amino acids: CASSQGGVGLEREQFF. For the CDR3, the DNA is TGCGCCAGCAGCCAAGGGGGCGTTGGGCTAGAGCGTGAGCAGTTCTTC.

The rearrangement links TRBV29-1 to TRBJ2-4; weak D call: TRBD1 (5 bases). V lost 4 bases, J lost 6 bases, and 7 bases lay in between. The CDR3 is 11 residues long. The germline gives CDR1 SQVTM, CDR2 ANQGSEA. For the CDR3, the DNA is TGCAGCGTTGGGCAGGGAAACATTCAGTACTTC. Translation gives CSVGQGNIQYF.

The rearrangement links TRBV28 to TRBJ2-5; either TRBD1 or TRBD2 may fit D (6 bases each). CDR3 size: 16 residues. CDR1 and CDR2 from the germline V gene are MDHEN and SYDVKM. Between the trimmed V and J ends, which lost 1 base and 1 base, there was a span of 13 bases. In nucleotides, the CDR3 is TGTGCCAGCAGTTTATCCCAAGGGGGGAGCCAAGAGACCCAGTACTTC. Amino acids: CASSLSQGGSQETQYF. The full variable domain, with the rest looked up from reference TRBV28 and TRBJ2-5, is DVKVTQSSRYLVKRTGEKVFLECVQDMDHENMFWYRQDPGLGLRLIYFSYDVKMKEKGDIPEGYSVSREKKERFSLILESASTNQTSMYLCASSLSQGGSQETQYFGPGTRLLVL.

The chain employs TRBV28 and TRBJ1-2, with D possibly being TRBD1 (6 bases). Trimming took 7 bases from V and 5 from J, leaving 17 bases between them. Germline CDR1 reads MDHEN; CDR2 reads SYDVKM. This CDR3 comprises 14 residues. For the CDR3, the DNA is TGTGCCAGCATAGAACAGGGTCGCCGGTATGGCTACACCTTC. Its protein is CASIEQGRRYGYTF.

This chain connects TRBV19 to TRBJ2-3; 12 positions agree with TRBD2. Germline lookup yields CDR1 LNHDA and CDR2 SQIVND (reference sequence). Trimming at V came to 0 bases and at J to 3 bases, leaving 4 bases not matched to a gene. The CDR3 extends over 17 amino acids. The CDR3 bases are TGTGCCAGTAGTATAGAGGTGACTAGCGGGAGTACAGATACGCAGTATTTT. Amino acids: CASSIEVTSGSTDTQYF.

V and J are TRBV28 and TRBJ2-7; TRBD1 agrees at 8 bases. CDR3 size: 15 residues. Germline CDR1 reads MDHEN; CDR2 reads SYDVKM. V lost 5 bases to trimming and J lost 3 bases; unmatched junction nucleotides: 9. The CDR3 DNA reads TGTGCCAGCAGTCGCACCGGGACAGGAGGCTACGAGCAGTACTTC. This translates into CASSRTGTGGYEQYF.

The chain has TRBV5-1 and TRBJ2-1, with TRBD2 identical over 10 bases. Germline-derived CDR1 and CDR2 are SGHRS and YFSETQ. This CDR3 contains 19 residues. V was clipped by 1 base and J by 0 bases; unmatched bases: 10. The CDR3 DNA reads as TGCGCCAGCAGCTTGAAAAAACTAGCGGGAACAGCCTCCTACAATGAGCAGTTCTTC. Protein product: CASSLKKLAGTASYNEQFF. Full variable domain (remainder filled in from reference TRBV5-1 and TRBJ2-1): KAGVTQTPRYLIKTRGQQVTLSCSPISGHRSVSWYQQTPGQGLQFLFEYFSETQRNKGNFPGRFSGRQFSNSRSEMNVSTLELGDSALYLCASSLKKLAGTASYNEQFFGPGTRLTVL.

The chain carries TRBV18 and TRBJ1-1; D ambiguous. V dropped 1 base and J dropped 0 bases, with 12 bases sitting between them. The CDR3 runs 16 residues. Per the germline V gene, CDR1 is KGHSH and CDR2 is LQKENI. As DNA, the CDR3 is TGTGCCAGCTCACCACAGAGGGTGGGCATGAACACTGAAGCTTTCTTT. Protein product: CASSPQRVGMNTEAFF. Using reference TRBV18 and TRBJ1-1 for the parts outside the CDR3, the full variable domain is NAGVMQNPRHLVRRRGQEARLRCSPMKGHSHVYWYRQLPEEGLKFMVYLQKENIIDESGMPKERFSAEFPKEGPSILRIQQVVRGDSAAYFCASSPQRVGMNTEAFFGQGTRLTVV.

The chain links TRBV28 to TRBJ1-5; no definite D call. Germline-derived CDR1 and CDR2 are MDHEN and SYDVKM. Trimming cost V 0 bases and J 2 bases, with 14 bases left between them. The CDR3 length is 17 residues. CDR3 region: CASSLWGRADGNQPQHF. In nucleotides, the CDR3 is TGTGCCAGCAGTTTATGGGGGAGGGCGGACGGCAATCAGCCCCAGCATTTT. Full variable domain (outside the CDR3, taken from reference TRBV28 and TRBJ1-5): DVKVTQSSRYLVKRTGEKVFLECVQDMDHENMFWYRQDPGLGLRLIYFSYDVKMKEKGDIPEGYSVSREKKERFSLILESASTNQTSMYLCASSLWGRADGNQPQHFGDGTRLSIL.

The CDR3 DNA reads TGTGCCAGCAGTTTCCCCAGGGACACTGAAGCTTTCTTT. It is translated as CASSFPRDTEAFF. V gene TRBV28 combines with J gene TRBJ1-1; weak D call: TRBD1 (5 bases). The CDR3 is 13 amino acids. Germline loops: CDR1 MDHEN, CDR2 SYDVKM. Deletions cut 3 bases from V and 3 bases from J, with 8 bases between.

Written as DNA, the CDR3 is TGCGCCAGCAGGCCTAATCCTTCCGGGGGACATTCAACCTACGAGCAGTACTTC. The encoded protein is CASRPNPSGGHSTYEQYF. This chain uses TRBV5-1 with TRBJ2-7; D could derive from TRBD1 or TRBD2 (6 bases each). This CDR3 is built from 18 residues. Trimming left V 5 bases short and J 2 bases short, with 26 bases between. Germline CDR1 and CDR2: SGHRS and YFSETQ. Filled out from reference TRBV5-1 and TRBJ2-7, the complete variable domain reads KAGVTQTPRYLIKTRGQQVTLSCSPISGHRSVSWYQQTPGQGLQFLFEYFSETQRNKGNFPGRFSGRQFSNSRSEMNVSTLELGDSALYLCASRPNPSGGHSTYEQYFGPGTRLTVT.

The DNA of the CDR3 is TGTGCCAGCAGCTGGACTAGCGGGACCACCGGGGAGCTGTTTTTT. Its translation: CASSWTSGTTGELFF. The V gene is TRBV11-2, the J gene TRBJ2-2; TRBD2 matches at 12 bases. This CDR3 contains 15 residues. V dropped 4 bases and J dropped 4; count of bases not matched to a gene: 1. Germline V gene data show CDR1 as SGHAT and CDR2 as FQNNGV.

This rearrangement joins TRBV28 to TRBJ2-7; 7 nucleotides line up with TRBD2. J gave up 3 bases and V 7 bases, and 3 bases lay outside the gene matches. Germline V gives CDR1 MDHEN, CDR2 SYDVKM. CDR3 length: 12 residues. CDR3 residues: CASNQRGYEQYF. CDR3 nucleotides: TGTGCCAGCAACCAGCGGGGCTACGAGCAGTACTTC.

CDR3 residues: CASSNPRGENTEAFF. CDR3 coding DNA: TGTGCCAGTAGTAACCCGAGGGGGGAGAACACTGAAGCTTTCTTT. The chain joins TRBV19 to TRBJ1-1, with D maybe TRBD1 (6 bases). V was pared by 4 bases and J by 1 base, with 13 bases between. From germline, CDR1 is LNHDA and CDR2 SQIVND (reference sequence). CDR3 size: 15 residues.

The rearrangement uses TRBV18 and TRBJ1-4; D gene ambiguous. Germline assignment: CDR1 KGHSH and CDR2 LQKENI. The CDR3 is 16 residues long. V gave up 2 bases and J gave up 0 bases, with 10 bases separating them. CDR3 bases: TGTGCCAGCTCACCAGTCGAGGTTGCAACTAATGAAAAACTGTTTTTT. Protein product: CASSPVEVATNEKLFF.

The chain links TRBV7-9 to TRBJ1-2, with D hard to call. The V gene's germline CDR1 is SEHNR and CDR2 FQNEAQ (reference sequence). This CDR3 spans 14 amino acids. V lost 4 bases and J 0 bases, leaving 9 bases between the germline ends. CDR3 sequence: CASSSGPPNYGYTF. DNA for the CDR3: TGTGCCAGCAGCTCCGGGCCACCTAACTATGGCTACACCTTC. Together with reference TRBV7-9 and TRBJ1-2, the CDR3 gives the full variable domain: DTGVSQNPRHKITKRGQNVTFRCDPISEHNRLYWYRQTLGQGPEFLTYFQNEAQLEKSRLLSDRFSAERPKGSFSTLEIQRTEQGDSAMYLCASSSGPPNYGYTFGSGTRLTVV.

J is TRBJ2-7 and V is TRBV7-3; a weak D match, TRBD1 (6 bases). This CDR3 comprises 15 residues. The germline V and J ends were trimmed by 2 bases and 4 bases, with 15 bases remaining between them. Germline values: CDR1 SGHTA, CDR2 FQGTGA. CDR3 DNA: TGTGCCAGCAGCTTAGGAGGTACAGGGCGGTACGAGCAGTACTTC. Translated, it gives CASSLGGTGRYEQYF.

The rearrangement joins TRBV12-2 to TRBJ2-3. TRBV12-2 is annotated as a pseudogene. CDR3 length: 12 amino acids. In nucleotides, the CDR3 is TGTGCAAGTCGCCCAACACTCGATACGCAGTATTTT. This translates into CASRPTLDTQYF.

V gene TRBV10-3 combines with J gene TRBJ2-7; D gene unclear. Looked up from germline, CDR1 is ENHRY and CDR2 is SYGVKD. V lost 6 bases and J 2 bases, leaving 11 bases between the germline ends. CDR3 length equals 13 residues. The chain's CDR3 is CAISPVGTYEQYF. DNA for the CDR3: TGTGCCATCAGCCCGGTAGGGACCTACGAGCAGTACTTC.

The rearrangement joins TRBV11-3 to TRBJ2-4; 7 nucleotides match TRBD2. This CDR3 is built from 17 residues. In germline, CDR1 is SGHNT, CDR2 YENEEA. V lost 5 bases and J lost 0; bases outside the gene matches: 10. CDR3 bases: TGTGCCAGCAGCCGGGGTGGGGCGGGAGAAGCCAAAAACATTCAGTACTTC. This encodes CASSRGGAGEAKNIQYF.

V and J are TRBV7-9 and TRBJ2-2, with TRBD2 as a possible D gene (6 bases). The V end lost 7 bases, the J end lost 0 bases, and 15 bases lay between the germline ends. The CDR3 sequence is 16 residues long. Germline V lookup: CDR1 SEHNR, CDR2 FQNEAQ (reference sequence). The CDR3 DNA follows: TGTGCCAGCACCTTCGGACGGGACTCGAACACCGGGGAGCTGTTTTTT. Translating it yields CASTFGRDSNTGELFF.

The CDR3 here is CASSYRFGGRGTQYF. CDR3 nucleotide sequence: TGTGCCAGCAGTTACCGTTTTGGGGGGCGGGGGACCCAGTACTTC. The rearrangement uses TRBV6-5 and TRBJ2-5; D is tentatively TRBD1 or TRBD2 (6 bases each). This CDR3 region has 15 residues. Trimming removed 2 bases from V and 7 bases from J, with 17 bases in between. Germline V gene lookup returns CDR1 MNHEY and CDR2 SVGAGI.

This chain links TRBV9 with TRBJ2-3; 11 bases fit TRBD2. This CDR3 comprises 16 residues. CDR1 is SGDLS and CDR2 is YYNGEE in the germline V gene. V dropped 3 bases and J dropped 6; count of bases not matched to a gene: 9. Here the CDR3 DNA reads TGTGCCAGCAGCGCCAGAGGGACTAGCGGTTCCGATACGCAGTATTTT. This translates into CASSARGTSGSDTQYF.